This T cell receptor (beta chain) was sequenced during a study of blood T cell repertoires in COVID-19. On the study more broadly: The United States, Italy and Spain supplied acute and convalescent COVID-19 samples.

Germline CDR1 and CDR2: LGHDT and YNNKEL (reference sequence). This CDR3 is 13 amino acids long. The V and J ends lost 5 bases and 5 bases respectively, with 10 bases between them. Study processing details: Estimates of nucleated cell counts were drawn from the amplification of reference gene primers. Generated by immunoSEQ multiplex PCR, the TCRdb table keeps only in-frame clones and is missing some. The V and J calls and clone size are taken from that table; D and trimming were inferred from the DNA. The sample lists about 82,000 clones, roughly 80% occurring once. This TCR was sampled from a man older than 75 with active or convalescent COVID-19. The sample was peripheral blood. This sequence joins TRBV3-1 (or the pseudogene TRBV3-2) and TRBJ1-5; D possibly corresponds to TRBD1 (5 bases). CDR3 loop: CASSDSRYQPQHF. The CDR3 coding sequence is TGTGCCAGCAGCGACAGTAGATATCAGCCCCAGCATTTT.